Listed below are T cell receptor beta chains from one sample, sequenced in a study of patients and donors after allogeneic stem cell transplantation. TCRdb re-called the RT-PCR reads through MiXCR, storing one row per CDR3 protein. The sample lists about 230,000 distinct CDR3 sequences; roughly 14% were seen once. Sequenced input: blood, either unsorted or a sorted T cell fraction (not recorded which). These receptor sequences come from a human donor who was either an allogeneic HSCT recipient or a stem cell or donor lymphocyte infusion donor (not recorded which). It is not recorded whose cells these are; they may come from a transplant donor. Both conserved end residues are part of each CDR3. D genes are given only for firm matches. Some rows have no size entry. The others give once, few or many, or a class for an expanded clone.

CASSEGDSSISSLHF,TRBJ1-6,TRBD1,-,TRBV2
CASIPGNTEAFF,TRBJ1-1,-,many,TRBV12-3/TRBV12-4
CASTPGTAGRNIQYF,TRBJ2-4,-,few,TRBV27
CSVTWRANTEAFF,TRBJ1-1,-,-,TRBV29-1
CASSQANLGTANQPQHF,TRBJ1-5,TRBD1,few,TRBV4-1
CASSFRNTGPGLAYGYTF,TRBJ1-2,-,many,TRBV12-3/TRBV12-4
CASSSTLTGKIKGYTF,TRBJ1-2,TRBD1,-,TRBV5-1
CASHGRSEAFF,TRBJ1-1,-,many,TRBV6-5
CASSRSPNEQFF,TRBJ2-1,-,few,TRBV27
CASSPRGLADTGELFF,TRBJ2-2,TRBD2,many,TRBV4-2
CASRNRAAGPQHF,TRBJ1-5,-,many,TRBV6-1
CASSLVFSSGQETQYF,TRBJ2-5,TRBD2,-,TRBV12-3/TRBV12-4
CASSSLGGVPGELFF,TRBJ2-2,TRBD2,-,TRBV12-3/TRBV12-4
CSAGGQGPPLHF,TRBJ1-6,TRBD1,few,TRBV20-1
CAWTTSYEQYF,TRBJ2-7,-,few,TRBV30
CASSEPGRGAAKNIQYF,TRBJ2-4,-,many,TRBV25-1
CASSSGDVTYEQYF,TRBJ2-7,-,few,TRBV6-5
CSARDYSRRTDTQYF,TRBJ2-3,-,-,TRBV20-1
CASNRTDMNTEAFF,TRBJ1-1,-,-,TRBV23-1
CASSVARGEQFF,TRBJ2-1,-,-,TRBV2
CASSKPPGGTEAFF,TRBJ1-1,-,-,TRBV6-1
CSVVRQGMQETQYF,TRBJ2-5,TRBD1,many,TRBV29-1
CASSPMGPGTKNIQYF,TRBJ2-4,-,many,TRBV18
CATSRDPGTGINEQFF,TRBJ2-1,TRBD1,many,TRBV15
CSVSVSGSYTGELFF,TRBJ2-2,TRBD2,many,TRBV29-1
CASSLAGVLGQGNEQFF,TRBJ2-1,TRBD1,-,TRBV12-3/TRBV12-4
CSVESLAGYTDTQYF,TRBJ2-3,TRBD2,few,TRBV29-1
CASSPLPGRGMGEAFF,TRBJ1-1,-,-,TRBV7-2
CASSSTGAYGYTF,TRBJ1-2,TRBD1,few,TRBV5-1
CSAFGRTGGQGEAFF,TRBJ1-1,TRBD1,-,TRBV29-1
CASSLSLAGGDGTDTQYF,TRBJ2-3,TRBD2,-,TRBV12-3/TRBV12-4
CASSLTGTGIYNEQFF,TRBJ2-1,TRBD1,few,TRBV5-5
CASSLAARGTEAFF,TRBJ1-1,-,-,TRBV12-3/TRBV12-4
CASSFSSTETQYF,TRBJ2-5,-,-,TRBV13
CSVRGKNQPQHF,TRBJ1-5,-,-,TRBV29-1